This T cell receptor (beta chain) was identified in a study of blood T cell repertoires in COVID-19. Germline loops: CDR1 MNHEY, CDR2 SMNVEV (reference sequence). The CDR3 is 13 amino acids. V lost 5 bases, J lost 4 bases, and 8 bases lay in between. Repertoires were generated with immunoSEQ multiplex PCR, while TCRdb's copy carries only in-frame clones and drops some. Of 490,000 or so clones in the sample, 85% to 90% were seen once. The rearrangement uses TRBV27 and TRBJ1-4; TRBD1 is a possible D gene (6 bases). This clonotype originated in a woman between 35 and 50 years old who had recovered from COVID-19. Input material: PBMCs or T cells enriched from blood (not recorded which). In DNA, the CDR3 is TGTGCCAGCAGTCGACAGGTTAATGAAAAACTGTTTTTT. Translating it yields CASSRQVNEKLFF.